The present T cell receptor (beta chain) was sequenced within a study of T cells expressing NK-cell markers. The CDR3 extends over 16 amino acids. TCRdb re-called the 5' RACE reads and shows each CDR3 protein once, DNA omitted. This sample contains roughly 450,000 distinct CDR3 sequences. The rearrangement uses TRBV21-1 and TRBJ2-1; absent DNA, TCRdb's TRBD2 call cannot be checked. TRBV21-1 is labeled a pseudogene. What was sequenced was blood T cells: a sorted CD56 or NKG2C T cell subset, CD4+ or CD8+ T cells, or bulk PBMC T cells (not recorded which). This receptor was obtained from a woman aged 50 to 60 in good health. CDR3 sequence reads: CASSKEACRREDEQFF.